This TCR beta chain was captured in a study of early T cells in non-severe SARS-CoV-2 infection. About the study: Unsorted whole-blood RNA was sequenced in bulk, leaving chains unpaired.

This CDR3 spans 14 amino acids. V shed 1 base and J 8 bases; nucleotides not matched to a gene: 3. This clonotype was observed a few times. What it binds is unknown. Broader study findings: Comparison of clonotypes with VDJdb favored anti-spike CD8 responses while missing private and CD4 specificities.

Unique molecular identifiers were attached to individual cDNA molecules. TCRdb reanalysed the 5' RACE reads using MiXCR and keeps one entry per CDR3 protein. The repertoire has under 85,000 distinct CDR3 sequences, roughly 11% of them found once; the top ten carry 5.5% to 6%. The V gene is TRBV12-3 or TRBV12-4, the J gene TRBJ2-1; the match to TRBD2 covers 9 bases. This TCR was recovered from an adult who was a healthcare worker with PCR-confirmed SARS-CoV-2 infection or an uninfected control (not recorded which). Sequenced material: whole blood, taken at baseline. DNA of the CDR3: TGTGCCAGCAGTTTAGTCTTAGCGGGAGATGAGCAGTTCTTC. It encodes CASSLVLAGDEQFF.